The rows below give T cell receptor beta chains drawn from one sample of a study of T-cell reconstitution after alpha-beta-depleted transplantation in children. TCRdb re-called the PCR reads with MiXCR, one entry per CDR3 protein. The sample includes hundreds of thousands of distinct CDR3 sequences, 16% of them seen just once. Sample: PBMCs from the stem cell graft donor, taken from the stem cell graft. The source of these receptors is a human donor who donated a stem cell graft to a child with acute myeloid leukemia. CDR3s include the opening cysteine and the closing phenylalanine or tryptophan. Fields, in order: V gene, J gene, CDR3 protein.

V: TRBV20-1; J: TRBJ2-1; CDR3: CSGGNPSWGGQFF
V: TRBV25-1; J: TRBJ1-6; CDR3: CASSPDRGQGMLGLNSPLHF
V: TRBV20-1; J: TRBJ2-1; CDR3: CSARDEMGLSSYNDQFF
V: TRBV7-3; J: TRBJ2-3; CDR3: CASSPRGSGGASDTQYF
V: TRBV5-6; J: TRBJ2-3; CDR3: CASSFHSGGKDTQYF
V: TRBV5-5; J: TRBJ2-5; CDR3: CASRRASGEARTQYF
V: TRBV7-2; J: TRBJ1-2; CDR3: CASSFSGTAYGYTF
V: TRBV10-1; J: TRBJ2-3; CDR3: CASSESIRSTDTQYF
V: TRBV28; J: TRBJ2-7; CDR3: CASSFNQGNYEQYF
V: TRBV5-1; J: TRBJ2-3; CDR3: CASSGAGIGVTDTQYF
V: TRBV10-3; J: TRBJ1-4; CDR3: CAISESSAGNEKLFF
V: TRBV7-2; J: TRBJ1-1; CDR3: CASTLAPSPEAFF
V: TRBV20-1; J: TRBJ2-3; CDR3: CSATLFSDTQYF
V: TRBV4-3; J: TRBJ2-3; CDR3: CASSRDLAGDLTDTQYF
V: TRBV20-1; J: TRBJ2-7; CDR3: CSANPGWGSSSYEQYF
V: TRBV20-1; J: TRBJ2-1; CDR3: CSARDWSRTRDNEQFF
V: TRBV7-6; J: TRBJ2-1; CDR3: CASSLGGGQGDNEQFF
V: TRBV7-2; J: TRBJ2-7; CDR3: CASSLETGYEQYF
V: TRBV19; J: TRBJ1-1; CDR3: CASSTRGWGAHGIEAFF
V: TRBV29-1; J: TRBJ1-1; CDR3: CSGGREGTEAFF
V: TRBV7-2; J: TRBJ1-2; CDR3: CASSLNSGRTYGYTF
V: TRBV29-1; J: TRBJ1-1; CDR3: CSVVTRGAFF
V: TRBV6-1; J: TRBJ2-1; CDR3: CASSPRAGKPLYNEQFF
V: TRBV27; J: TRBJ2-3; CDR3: CASRPSGGADTQYF
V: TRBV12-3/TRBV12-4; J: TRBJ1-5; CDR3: CASSPIGNQPQHF
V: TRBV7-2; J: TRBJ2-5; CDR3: CASSLNWGSQETQYF
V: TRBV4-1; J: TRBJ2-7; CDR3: CASPQEGQPHEQYF
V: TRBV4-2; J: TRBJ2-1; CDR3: CASSQEVRMGNEQFF
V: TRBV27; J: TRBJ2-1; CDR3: CASSFLGDEQFF
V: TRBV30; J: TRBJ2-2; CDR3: CAWRADGTGELFF
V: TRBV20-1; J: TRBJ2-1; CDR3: CSAQPFRDGPYNEQFF
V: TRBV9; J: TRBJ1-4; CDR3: CASSVGDREEKLFF
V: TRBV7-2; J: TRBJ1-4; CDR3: CASSLRVGDEKLFF
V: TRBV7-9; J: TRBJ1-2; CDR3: CASTLKGGFNYGYTF
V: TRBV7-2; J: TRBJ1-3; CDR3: CASSSFHSSGNTIYF
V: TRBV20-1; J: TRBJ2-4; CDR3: CSAIQAPGTKNIQYF
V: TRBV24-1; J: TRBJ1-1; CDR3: CATSDLQSTEAFF
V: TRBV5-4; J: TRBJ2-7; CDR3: CASSILTGSYEQYF
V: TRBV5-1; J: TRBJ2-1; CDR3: CASSLEAGPGDEQFF
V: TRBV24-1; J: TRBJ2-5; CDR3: CATSDRTVRETQYF
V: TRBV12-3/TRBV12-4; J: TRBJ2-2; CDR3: CASSSGTSVNTGELFF
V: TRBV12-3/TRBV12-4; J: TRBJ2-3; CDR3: CASTPRGGTDTQYF
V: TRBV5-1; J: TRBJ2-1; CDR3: CASSLYGLAVYNEQFF
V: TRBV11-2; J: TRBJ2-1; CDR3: CASSSPRTSGGTGNEQFF
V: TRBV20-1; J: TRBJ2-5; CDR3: CSLYEGPGETQYF
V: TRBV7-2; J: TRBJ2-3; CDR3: CASSLLAGADTQYF
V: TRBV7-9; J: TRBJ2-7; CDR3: CASEGSGYEQYF
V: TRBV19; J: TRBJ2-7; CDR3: CATSTVPGTYEQYF
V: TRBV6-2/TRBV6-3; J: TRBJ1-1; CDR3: CASIHNSKGEAFF
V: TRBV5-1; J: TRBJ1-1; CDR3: CASSFGTGVFF
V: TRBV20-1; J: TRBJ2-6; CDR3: CSASDGSGANVLTF
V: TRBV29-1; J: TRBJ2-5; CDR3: CSVGPGLGERETQYF